Given below is one T cell receptor beta chain in context. This receptor's antigen is unknown. Within one base of it there is no much larger clone, and no base qualities were kept. Collaborating institutions collected whole blood in K2EDTA tubes following their own protocols. Collaborator samples were shipped for TCRbeta analysis as frozen whole blood, isolated PBMCs, or DNA extracted from either sample type. These data come from a study of blood T cell repertoires in COVID-19 (dated by TCRdb to the early 2020s). For context, the study as a whole: Samples covering the acute and convalescent phases of COVID-19 were provided by collaborators in the United States, Italy and Spain. The material from the prospective study consisted of cDNA or gDNA derived from T cells, B-cell-depleted T cells, or PBMCs. The dataset comprised deeply sampled blood TCRbeta repertoires from subjects exposed to, actively infected with, or recovered from COVID-19. The repertoires were made available in a free public database intended to serve as a resource for research on the immune response to SARS-CoV-2. Samples were obtained from the ongoing ImmuneRACE study (first 160 participants) and from over 1,000 subjects provided by 6 global collaborators. The sample metadata nearly always contained a de-identified subject ID, COVID-19 status, age in years and sex. HLA class I and class II types, where available, came from metadata supplied by the sample provider rather than from assay-based typing. The research as a whole found: How much clinical and demographic metadata was included differed by source and by participant, and the metadata was provided uncurated.

TCRbeta CDR3 regions were amplified from genomic DNA using the immunoSEQ Assay, a bias-controlled multiplex PCR. The original methods were these. Nucleated cell counts per sample were estimated from amplification of reference gene primers within the assay. Sequence reads were collapsed and filtered to measure the absolute abundance of every unique TCRbeta CDR3 rearrangement. For each sample, productive Simpson clonality was calculated by taking the square root of Simpson's diversity index across productive rearrangements. Imported from immuneACCESS, the table was reduced by TCRdb to in-frame sequences with V and J called. These copies leave out some clones; in studies compared against another copy, an unresolved V gene accounts for under half, and the cause of the remainder is not known. The V and J calls and clone size are taken from that table; D and trimming were inferred from the DNA. The sample contains 95,000 to 110,000 clones, roughly four fifths of them found a single time. 2.5% to 4% of the sample is in the top ten clones.

Sequences MNHEY (CDR1) and SVGAGI (CDR2) are obtained from the germline V gene. The germline ends are 12 bases apart after V is trimmed by 0 bases and J by 7 bases. There are 14 amino acids in the CDR3, from cysteine to phenylalanine inclusive. This entry keeps only the CDR3 DNA: 42 bases, framed from base 1. The clonotype comes from a woman aged 80 or older with active or convalescent COVID-19. Sequenced sample: peripheral blood. The chain was built from TRBV6-5 and TRBJ1-2; no D gene call is confident. The sequence in DNA is TGTGCCAGCAGTTACTCCTTCGGGATTGCTGGCTACACCTTC. The translation is CASSYSFGIAGYTF.